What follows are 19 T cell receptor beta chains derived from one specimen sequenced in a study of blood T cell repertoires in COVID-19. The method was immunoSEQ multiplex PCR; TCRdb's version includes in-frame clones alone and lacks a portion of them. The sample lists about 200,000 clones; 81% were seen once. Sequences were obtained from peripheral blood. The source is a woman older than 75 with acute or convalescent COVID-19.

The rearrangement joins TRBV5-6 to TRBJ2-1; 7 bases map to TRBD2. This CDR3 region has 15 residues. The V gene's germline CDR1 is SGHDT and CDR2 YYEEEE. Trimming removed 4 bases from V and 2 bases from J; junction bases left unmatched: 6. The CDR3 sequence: CASSTALAAYNEQFF. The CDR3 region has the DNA TGTGCCAGCAGCACCGCCCTAGCGGCCTACAATGAGCAGTTCTTC. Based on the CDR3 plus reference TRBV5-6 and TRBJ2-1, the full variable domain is DAGVTQSPTHLIKTRGQQVTLRCSPKSGHDTVSWYQQALGQGPQFIFQYYEEEERQRGNFPDRFSGHQFPNYSSELNVNALLLGDSALYLCASSTALAAYNEQFFGPGTRLTVL.

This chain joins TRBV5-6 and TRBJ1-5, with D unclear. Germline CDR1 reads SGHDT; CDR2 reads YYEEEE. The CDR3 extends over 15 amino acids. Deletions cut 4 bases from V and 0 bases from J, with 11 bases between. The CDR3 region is CASSGPGNSNQPQHF. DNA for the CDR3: TGTGCCAGCAGCGGCCCGGGGAATAGCAATCAGCCCCAGCATTTT. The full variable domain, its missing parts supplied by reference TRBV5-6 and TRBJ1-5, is DAGVTQSPTHLIKTRGQQVTLRCSPKSGHDTVSWYQQALGQGPQFIFQYYEEEERQRGNFPDRFSGHQFPNYSSELNVNALLLGDSALYLCASSGPGNSNQPQHFGDGTRLSIL.

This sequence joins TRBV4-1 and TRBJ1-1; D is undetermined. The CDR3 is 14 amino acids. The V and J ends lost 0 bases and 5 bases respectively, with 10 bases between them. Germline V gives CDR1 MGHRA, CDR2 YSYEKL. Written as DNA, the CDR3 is TGCGCCAGCAGCCAAGAGGTCTCGAGAACTGAAGCTTTCTTT. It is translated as CASSQEVSRTEAFF.

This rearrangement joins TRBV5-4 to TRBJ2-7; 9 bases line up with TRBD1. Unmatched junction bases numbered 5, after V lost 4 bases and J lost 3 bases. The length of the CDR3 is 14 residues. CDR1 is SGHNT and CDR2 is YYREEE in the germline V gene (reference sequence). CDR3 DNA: TGTGCCAGCAGCCCCGGGACAGGGAACTACGAGCAGTACTTC. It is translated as CASSPGTGNYEQYF.

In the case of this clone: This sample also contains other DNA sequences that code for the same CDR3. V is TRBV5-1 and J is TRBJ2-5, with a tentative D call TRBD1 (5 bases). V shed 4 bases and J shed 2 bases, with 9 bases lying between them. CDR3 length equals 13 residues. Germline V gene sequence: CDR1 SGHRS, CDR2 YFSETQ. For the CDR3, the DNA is TGCGCCAGCAGCCTGGACACGCAAGAGACCCAGTACTTC. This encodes CASSLDTQETQYF.

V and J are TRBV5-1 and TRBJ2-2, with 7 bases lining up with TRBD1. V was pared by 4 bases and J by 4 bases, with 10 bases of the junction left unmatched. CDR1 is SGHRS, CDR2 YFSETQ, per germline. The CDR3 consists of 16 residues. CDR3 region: CASSLRQGGGTGELFF. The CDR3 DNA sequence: TGCGCCAGCAGCCTTCGACAGGGTGGAGGCACCGGGGAGCTGTTTTTT.

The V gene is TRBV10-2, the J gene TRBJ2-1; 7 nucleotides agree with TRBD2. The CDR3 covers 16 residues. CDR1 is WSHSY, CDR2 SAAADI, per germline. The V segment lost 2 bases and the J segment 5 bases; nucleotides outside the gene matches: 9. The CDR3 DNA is TGCGCCAGCAGTGAGCAATTAGCGGGCGGTGACAATGAGCAGTTCTTC. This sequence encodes CASSEQLAGGDNEQFF.

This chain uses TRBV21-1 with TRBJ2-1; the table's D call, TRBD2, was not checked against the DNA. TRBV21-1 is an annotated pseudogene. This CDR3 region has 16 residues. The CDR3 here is CASRGQLAGGYNEQFF. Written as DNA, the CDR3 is TGTGCCAGCAGAGGCCAACTAGCGGGAGGGTACAATGAGCAGTTCTTC.

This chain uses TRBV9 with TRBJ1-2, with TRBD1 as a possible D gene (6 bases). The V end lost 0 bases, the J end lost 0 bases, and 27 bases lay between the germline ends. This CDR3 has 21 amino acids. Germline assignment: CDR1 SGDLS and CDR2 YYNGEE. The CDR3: CASSVVDRRGRGDCSNYGYTF. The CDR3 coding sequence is TGTGCCAGCAGCGTAGTAGACCGTAGAGGGAGGGGGGACTGCTCTAACTATGGCTACACCTTC. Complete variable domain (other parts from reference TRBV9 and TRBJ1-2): DSGVTQTPKHLITATGQRVTLRCSPRSGDLSVYWYQQSLDQGLQFLIQYYNGEERAKGNILERFSAQQFPDLHSELNLSSLELGDSALYFCASSVVDRRGRGDCSNYGYTFGSGTRLTVV.

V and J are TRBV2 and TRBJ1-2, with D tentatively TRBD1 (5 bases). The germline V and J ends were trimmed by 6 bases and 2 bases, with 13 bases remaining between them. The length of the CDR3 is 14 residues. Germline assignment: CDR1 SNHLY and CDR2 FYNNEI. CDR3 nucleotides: TGTGCCAGCAGCGTCCGGCCAGGGAACTATGGCTACACCTTC. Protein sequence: CASSVRPGNYGYTF.

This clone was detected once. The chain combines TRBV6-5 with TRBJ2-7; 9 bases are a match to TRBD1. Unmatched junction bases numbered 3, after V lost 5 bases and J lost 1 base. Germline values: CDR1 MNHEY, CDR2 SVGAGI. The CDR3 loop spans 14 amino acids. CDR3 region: CASSTGTGSYEQYF. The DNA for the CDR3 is TGTGCCAGCAGTACCGGGACAGGGTCCTACGAGCAGTACTTC.

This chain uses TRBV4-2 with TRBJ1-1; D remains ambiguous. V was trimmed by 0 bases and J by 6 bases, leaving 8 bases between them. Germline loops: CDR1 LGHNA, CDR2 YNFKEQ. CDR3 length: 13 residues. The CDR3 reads CASSQESGSEAFF. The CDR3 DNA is TGTGCCAGCAGCCAAGAATCGGGGTCTGAAGCTTTCTTT.

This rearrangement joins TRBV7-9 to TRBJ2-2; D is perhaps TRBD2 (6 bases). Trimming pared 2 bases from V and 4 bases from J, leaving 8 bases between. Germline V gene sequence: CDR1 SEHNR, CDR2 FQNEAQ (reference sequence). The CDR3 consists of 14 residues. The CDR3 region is CASSLPGGTGELFF. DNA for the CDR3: TGTGCCAGCAGCTTACCCGGGGGCACCGGGGAGCTGTTTTTT. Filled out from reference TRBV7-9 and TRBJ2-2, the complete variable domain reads DTGVSQNPRHKITKRGQNVTFRCDPISEHNRLYWYRQTLGQGPEFLTYFQNEAQLEKSRLLSDRFSAERPKGSFSTLEIQRTEQGDSAMYLCASSLPGGTGELFFGEGSRLTVL.

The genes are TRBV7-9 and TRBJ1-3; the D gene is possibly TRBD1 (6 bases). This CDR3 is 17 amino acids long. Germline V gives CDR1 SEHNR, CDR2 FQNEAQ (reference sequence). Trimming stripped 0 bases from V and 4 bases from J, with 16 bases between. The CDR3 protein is CASSLAGASTQGNTIYF. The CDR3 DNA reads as TGTGCCAGCAGCTTAGCGGGGGCCTCGACGCAAGGAAACACCATATATTTT. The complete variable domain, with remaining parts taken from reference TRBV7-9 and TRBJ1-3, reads DTGVSQNPRHKITKRGQNVTFRCDPISEHNRLYWYRQTLGQGPEFLTYFQNEAQLEKSRLLSDRFSAERPKGSFSTLEIQRTEQGDSAMYLCASSLAGASTQGNTIYFGEGSWLTVV.

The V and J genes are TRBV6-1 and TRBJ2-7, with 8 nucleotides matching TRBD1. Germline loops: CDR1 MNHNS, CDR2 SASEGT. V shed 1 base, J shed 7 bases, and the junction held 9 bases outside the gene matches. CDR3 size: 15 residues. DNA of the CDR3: TGTGCCAGCAGTGAAGGGGACAGGCCCTCGAGAGAGCAGTACTTC. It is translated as CASSEGDRPSREQYF.

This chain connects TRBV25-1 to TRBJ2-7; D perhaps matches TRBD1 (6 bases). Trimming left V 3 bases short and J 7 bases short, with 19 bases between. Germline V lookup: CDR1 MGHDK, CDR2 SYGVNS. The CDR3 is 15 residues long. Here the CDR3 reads CASSEVRGTPGEQYF. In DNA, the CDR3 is TGTGCCAGCAGTGAGGTTAGAGGGACACCGGGGGAGCAGTACTTC.

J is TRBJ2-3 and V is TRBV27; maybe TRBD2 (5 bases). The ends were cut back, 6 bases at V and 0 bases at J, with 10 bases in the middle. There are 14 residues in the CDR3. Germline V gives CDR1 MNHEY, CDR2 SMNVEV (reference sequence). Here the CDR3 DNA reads TGTGCCAGCAGACAAGCGGCTAGCACAGATACGCAGTATTTT. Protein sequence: CASRQAASTDTQYF.

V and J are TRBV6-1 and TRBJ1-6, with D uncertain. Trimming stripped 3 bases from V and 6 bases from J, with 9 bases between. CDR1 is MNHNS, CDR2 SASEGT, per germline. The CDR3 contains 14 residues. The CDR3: CASSDIGANSPLHF. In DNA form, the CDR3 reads TGTGCCAGCAGTGATATTGGAGCTAATTCACCCCTCCACTTT.

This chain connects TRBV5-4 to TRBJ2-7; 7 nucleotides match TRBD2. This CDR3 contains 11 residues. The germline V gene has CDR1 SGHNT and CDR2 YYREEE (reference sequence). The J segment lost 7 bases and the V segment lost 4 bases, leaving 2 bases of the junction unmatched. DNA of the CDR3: TGTGCCAGCAGCGCGCGGGGGGAGCAGTACTTC. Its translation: CASSARGEQYF. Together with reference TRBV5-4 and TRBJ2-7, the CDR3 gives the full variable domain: ETGVTQSPTHLIKTRGQQVTLRCSSQSGHNTVSWYQQALGQGPQFIFQYYREEENGRGNFPPRFSGLQFPNYSSELNVNALELDDSALYLCASSARGEQYFGPGTRLTVT.